This entry concerns a single T cell receptor (beta chain). The table lists this clonotype with a few counts. Its antigen is not yet known. No clone much larger than this one lies a single base away; base qualities are absent. The sample originates from a study (dated by TCRdb to 2016 to 2017). V lost 2 bases and J lost 2 bases; the stretch between them is 13 bases long. From a lookup of the germline V gene, CDR1 and CDR2 are MNHNS and SASEGT. The CDR3, cysteine through phenylalanine, is 17 amino acids long. This entry keeps only the CDR3 DNA: 51 bases, framed from base 1. The library relied on RT-PCR. The sequencer listed for this sample is Illumina MiSeq. The public reads were reanalyzed by TCRdb: fastp trimming at Q25, MiXCR alignment, in-frame beta chains only. A single entry per CDR3 protein holds the most common genes and DNA from its merged rows. The sample table contains fewer than 800,000 distinct CDR3 sequences; only one count was recorded for 14% of them. The ten most abundant clones make up 3.6% of the sample.

The sequence joins TRBV6-1 to TRBJ1-6; no D segment can be confidently identified. The specimen sequenced was memory CD4+ T cells from blood. This TCR was recovered from a female donor in good health, serving as a healthy control. The CDR3 loop reads CASSERMSNTYNSPLHF. The DNA sequence is as follows: TGTGCCAGCAGTGAAAGGATGAGTAACACCTATAATTCACCCCTCCACTTT.